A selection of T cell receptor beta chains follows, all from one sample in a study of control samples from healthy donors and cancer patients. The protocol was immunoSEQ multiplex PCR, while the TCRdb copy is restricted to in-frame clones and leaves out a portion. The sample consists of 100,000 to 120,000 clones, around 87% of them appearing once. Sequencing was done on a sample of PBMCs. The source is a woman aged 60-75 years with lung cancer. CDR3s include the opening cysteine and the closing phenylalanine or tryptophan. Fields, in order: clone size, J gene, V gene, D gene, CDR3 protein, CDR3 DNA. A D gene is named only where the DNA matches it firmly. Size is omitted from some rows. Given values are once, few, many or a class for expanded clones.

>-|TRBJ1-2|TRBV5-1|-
CASSPSTGAFGGYTF
TGCGCCAGCAGCCCCTCGACAGGAGCATTTGGTGGCTACACCTTC
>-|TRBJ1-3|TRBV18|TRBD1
CASSPQGPGQGVNTIYF
TGTGCCAGCTCACCACAGGGCCCGGGACAGGGAGTAAACACCATATATTTT
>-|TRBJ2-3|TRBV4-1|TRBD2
CASSPRTSDTQYF
TGCGCCAGCAGCCCCCGGACTAGCGATACGCAGTATTTT
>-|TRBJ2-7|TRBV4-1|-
CASSQEPRYEQYF
TGCGCCAGCAGCCAAGAGCCCCGCTACGAGCAGTACTTC
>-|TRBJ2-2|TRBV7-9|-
CASSLEHGELFF
TGTGCCAGCAGCTTAGAGCACGGGGAGCTGTTTTTT
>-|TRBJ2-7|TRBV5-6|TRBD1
CASRGEGQGAYEQYF
TGTGCCAGCAGGGGGGAGGGACAGGGAGCCTACGAGCAGTACTTC
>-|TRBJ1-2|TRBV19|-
CASSIDRGGYAHGYTF
TGTGCCAGTAGTATAGATCGGGGCGGCTATGCACATGGCTACACCTTC
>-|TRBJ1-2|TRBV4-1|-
CASSQDVRQGYGYTF
TGCGCCAGCAGCCAAGATGTAAGGCAGGGGTATGGCTACACCTTC
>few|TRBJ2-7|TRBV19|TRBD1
CASSIAGTGSEQYF
TGTGCCAGTAGTATCGCAGGGACAGGGAGCGAGCAGTACTTC
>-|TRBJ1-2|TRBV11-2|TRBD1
CASRETGVNYGYTF
TGTGCCAGCAGGGAAACAGGGGTTAACTATGGCTACACCTTC
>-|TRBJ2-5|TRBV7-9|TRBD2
CASTIAGGGETQYF
TGTGCCAGCACCATAGCGGGGGGTGGAGAGACCCAGTACTTC
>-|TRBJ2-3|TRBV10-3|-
CAISESGGSFTDTQYF
TGTGCCATCAGTGAGTCTGGCGGCTCCTTCACAGATACGCAGTATTTT
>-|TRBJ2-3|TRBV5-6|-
CASLRAGRSTDTQYF
TGTGCCAGCCTTCGGGCGGGGAGGAGCACAGATACGCAGTATTTT
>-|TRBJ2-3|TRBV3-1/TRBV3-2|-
CASSQGAVEGTQYF
TGTGCCAGCAGCCAAGGGGCGGTGGAGGGTACGCAGTATTTT
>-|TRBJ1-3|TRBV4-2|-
CASSQGGQRSSGNTIYF
TGTGCCAGCAGCCAAGGGGGCCAGAGGAGCTCTGGAAACACCATATATTTT
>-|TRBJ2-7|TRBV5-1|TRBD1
CASSREGQVYEQYF
TGCGCCAGCAGCCGAGAGGGACAGGTCTACGAGCAGTACTTC
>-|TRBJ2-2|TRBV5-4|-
CASSSPADNTGELFF
TGTGCCAGCAGCTCCCCGGCGGACAACACCGGGGAGCTGTTTTTT
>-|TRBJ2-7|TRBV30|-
CAWSADSLPTYEQYF
TGTGCCTGGAGCGCCGACAGTTTACCCACCTACGAGCAGTACTTC
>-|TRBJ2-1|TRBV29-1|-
CSVVVDSRNEQFF
TGCAGCGTTGTGGTAGATTCCCGCAATGAGCAGTTCTTC
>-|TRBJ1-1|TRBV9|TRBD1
CASSARDSSEAFF
TGTGCCAGCAGCGCCCGGGACAGCAGTGAGGCTTTCTTT
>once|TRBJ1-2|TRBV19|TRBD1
CASLQGAYGYTF
TGTGCCAGTTTACAGGGGGCCTATGGCTACACCTTC
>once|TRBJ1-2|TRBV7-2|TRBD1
CASSLGGGGVYGYTF
TGTGCCAGCAGCTTAGGTGGAGGGGGCGTCTATGGCTACACCTTC
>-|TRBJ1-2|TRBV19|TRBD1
CASSMTGNYGYTF
TGTGCCAGTAGTATGACAGGGAACTATGGCTACACCTTC
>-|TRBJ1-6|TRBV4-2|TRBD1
CASSHPQTGINSPLHF
TGTGCCAGCAGCCACCCCCAGACAGGGATTAATTCACCCCTCCACTTT
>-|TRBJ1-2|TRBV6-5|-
CASTYRQDYGYTF
TGTGCCAGCACCTACCGACAGGACTATGGCTACACCTTC
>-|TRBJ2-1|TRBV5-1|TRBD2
CASSFGGRAGEQFF
TGCGCCAGCAGCTTTGGCGGGAGGGCCGGTGAGCAGTTCTTC
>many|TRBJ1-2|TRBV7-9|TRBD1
CASSLTPTGGNYGYTF
TGTGCCAGCAGCTTAACCCCGACAGGGGGTAACTATGGCTACACCTTC
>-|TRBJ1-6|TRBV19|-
CAVMGGAENSPLHF
TGTGCCGTGATGGGGGGGGCAGAGAATTCACCCCTCCACTTT
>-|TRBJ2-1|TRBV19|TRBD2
CASSKLAGGLWNEQFF
TGTGCCAGTAGCAAACTAGCGGGAGGGCTTTGGAATGAGCAGTTCTTC
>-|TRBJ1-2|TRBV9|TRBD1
CASSVDPFVAGGDGYTF
TGTGCCAGCAGCGTAGATCCCTTTGTGGCAGGGGGGGATGGCTACACCTTC
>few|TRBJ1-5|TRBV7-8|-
CASSHEGGQPQHF
TGTGCCAGCAGCCATGAAGGAGGTCAGCCCCAGCATTTT
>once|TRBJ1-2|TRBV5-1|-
CASSLNPGGNYGYTF
TGCGCCAGCAGCCTAAACCCCGGAGGAAACTATGGCTACACCTTC
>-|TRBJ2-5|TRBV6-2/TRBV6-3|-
CASSTRLQRTQETQYF
TGTGCCAGCAGTACTCGACTACAAAGAACTCAAGAGACCCAGTACTTC
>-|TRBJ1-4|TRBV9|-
CASSVMGPDEKLFF
TGTGCCAGCAGCGTAATGGGACCGGATGAAAAACTGTTTTTT
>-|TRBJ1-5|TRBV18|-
CASSAGFRANQPQHF
TGTGCCAGCTCGGCAGGCTTTAGGGCCAATCAGCCCCAGCATTTT
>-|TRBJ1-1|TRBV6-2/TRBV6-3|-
CASSYSMVDLNTEAFF
TGTGCCAGCAGTTACTCGATGGTAGATCTGAACACTGAAGCTTTCTTT
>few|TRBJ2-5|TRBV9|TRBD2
CASSPTSGGQETQYF
TGTGCCAGCAGCCCAACTAGCGGGGGGCAAGAGACCCAGTACTTC
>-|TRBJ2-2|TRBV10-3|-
CAISEGDLNTGELFF
TGTGCCATCAGTGAGGGGGACCTCAACACCGGGGAGCTGTTTTTT
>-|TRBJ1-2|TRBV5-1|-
CASRQTANYGYTF
TGCGCCAGCAGACAGACAGCCAACTATGGCTACACCTTC
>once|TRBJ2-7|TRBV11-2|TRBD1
CASTGTGDYEQYF
TGTGCCTCCACCGGGACAGGAGACTACGAGCAGTACTTC
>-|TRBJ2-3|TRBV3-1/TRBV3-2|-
CASSQIDTQYF
TGTGCCAGCAGCCAAATAGATACGCAGTATTTT
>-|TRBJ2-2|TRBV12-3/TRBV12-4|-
CASSGVPGELFF
TGTGCCAGCAGTGGGGTGCCCGGGGAGCTGTTTTTT
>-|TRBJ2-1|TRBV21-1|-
CASRSTSGFTYNEQFF
TGTGCCAGCAGGTCTACTAGCGGGTTTACATACAATGAGCAGTTCTTC
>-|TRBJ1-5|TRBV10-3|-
CAISESTVDQPQHF
TGTGCCATCAGTGAGTCGACAGTAGATCAGCCCCAGCATTTT
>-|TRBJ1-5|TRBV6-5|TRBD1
CASSSGTGFSQPQHF
TGTGCCAGCAGTTCGGGGACAGGGTTTTCTCAGCCCCAGCATTTT
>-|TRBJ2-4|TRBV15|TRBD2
CATSRDEASGGIQYF
TGTGCCACCAGCAGAGATGAAGCTAGCGGGGGCATTCAGTACTTC
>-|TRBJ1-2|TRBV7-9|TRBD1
CASSFSGQGNNYGYTF
TGTGCCAGCAGCTTTTCGGGACAGGGGAATAACTATGGCTACACCTTC
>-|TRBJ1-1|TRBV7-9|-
CASSLMIQGTEAFF
TGTGCCAGCAGCTTAATGATACAGGGCACTGAAGCTTTCTTT
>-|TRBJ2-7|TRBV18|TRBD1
CASSPQGAYEQYF
TGTGCCAGCTCCCCACAGGGGGCTTACGAGCAGTACTTC
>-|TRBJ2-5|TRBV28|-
CASSLQGSETQYF
TGTGCCAGCAGTTTACAAGGTTCAGAGACCCAGTACTTC
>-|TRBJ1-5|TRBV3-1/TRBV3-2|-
CASSQEYNQPQHF
TGTGCCAGCAGCCAGGAGTATAATCAGCCCCAGCATTTT
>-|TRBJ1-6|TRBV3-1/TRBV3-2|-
CASSYYQENSPLHF
TGTGCCAGCAGCTACTATCAGGAGAATTCACCCCTCCACTTT
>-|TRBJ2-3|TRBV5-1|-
CASSLGDVSTDTQYF
TGCGCCAGCAGCTTGGGGGACGTTAGCACAGATACGCAGTATTTT
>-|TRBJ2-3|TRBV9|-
CASSVSGGPTSTDTQYF
TGTGCCAGCAGCGTATCGGGGGGCCCGACTAGCACAGATACGCAGTATTTT
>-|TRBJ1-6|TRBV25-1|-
CASSELGDSPLHF
TGTGCCAGCAGTGAATTGGGGGATTCACCCCTCCACTTT